Sequencing of this T cell receptor (beta chain) was carried out in a study of cytomegalovirus exposure and HLA in healthy donors. Study findings and constraints: Only CMV serostatus was available as immune exposure information. CMV antigen specificity of three CMV-associated chains was confirmed in vitro.

13 Jbeta primers and 60 Vbeta primers were used for the PCR. Only in-frame clones appear in the TCRdb table, and some are missing; sequencing was by immunoSEQ multiplex PCR. The data show more than 85,000 clones, under 80% seen once. The V gene's germline CDR1 is SEHNR and CDR2 FQNEAQ (reference sequence). This CDR3 is built from 15 residues. Remarks on this clone: Its antigen remains unknown. One junction end disagrees with the germline gene, perhaps due to a read error.

V is TRBV7-9 and J is TRBJ1-1; TRBD1 agrees at 8 bases. The sequenced sample consisted of PBMCs. The receptor's source is a young man in good health and CMV-seropositive. CDR3 DNA: TGTTCCAGCTGCTGCGACAGGGGAATGAACACTGAAGCTTTCTTT. Translated, it gives CSSCCDRGMNTEAFF. Full variable domain (remainder filled in from reference TRBV7-9 and TRBJ1-1): DTGVSQNPRHKITKRGQNVTFRCDPISEHNRLYWYRQTLGQGPEFLTYFQNEAQLEKSRLLSDRFSAERPKGSFSTLEIQRTEQGDSAMYLCSSCCDRGMNTEAFFGQGTRLTVV.